This T cell receptor (beta chain) was profiled in a study of T cell responses to AZD1222 COVID-19 vaccine. Broader study findings: Targets within unmutated variant regions were reportedly found for nearly half of spike-specific TCRs.

For this clone: Antigen: not known.

The junction had 5 bases not matched to a gene; V was cut back by 3 bases and J by 2 bases. The CDR3 runs 14 residues. Germline CDR1 and CDR2: SGHRS and YFSETQ. Here immunoSEQ multiplex PCR was the method, and the copy in TCRdb shows in-frame clones only, minus some. The table records 120,000 to 150,000 clones, just over 85% of them present only once. Sequencing used peripheral blood, obtained 28 days after the second AZD1222 dose. The clonotype was recovered from an adult who received the AZD1222 COVID-19 vaccine. V and J are TRBV5-1 and TRBJ2-7; TRBD1 matches 7 bases. This chain's CDR3 is CASSSRDSPYEQYF. The CDR3 DNA sequence: TGCGCCAGCAGCTCCCGGGACAGTCCCTACGAGCAGTACTTC. Full variable domain (missing parts from reference TRBV5-1 and TRBJ2-7): KAGVTQTPRYLIKTRGQQVTLSCSPISGHRSVSWYQQTPGQGLQFLFEYFSETQRNKGNFPGRFSGRQFSNSRSEMNVSTLELGDSALYLCASSSRDSPYEQYFGPGTRLTVT.